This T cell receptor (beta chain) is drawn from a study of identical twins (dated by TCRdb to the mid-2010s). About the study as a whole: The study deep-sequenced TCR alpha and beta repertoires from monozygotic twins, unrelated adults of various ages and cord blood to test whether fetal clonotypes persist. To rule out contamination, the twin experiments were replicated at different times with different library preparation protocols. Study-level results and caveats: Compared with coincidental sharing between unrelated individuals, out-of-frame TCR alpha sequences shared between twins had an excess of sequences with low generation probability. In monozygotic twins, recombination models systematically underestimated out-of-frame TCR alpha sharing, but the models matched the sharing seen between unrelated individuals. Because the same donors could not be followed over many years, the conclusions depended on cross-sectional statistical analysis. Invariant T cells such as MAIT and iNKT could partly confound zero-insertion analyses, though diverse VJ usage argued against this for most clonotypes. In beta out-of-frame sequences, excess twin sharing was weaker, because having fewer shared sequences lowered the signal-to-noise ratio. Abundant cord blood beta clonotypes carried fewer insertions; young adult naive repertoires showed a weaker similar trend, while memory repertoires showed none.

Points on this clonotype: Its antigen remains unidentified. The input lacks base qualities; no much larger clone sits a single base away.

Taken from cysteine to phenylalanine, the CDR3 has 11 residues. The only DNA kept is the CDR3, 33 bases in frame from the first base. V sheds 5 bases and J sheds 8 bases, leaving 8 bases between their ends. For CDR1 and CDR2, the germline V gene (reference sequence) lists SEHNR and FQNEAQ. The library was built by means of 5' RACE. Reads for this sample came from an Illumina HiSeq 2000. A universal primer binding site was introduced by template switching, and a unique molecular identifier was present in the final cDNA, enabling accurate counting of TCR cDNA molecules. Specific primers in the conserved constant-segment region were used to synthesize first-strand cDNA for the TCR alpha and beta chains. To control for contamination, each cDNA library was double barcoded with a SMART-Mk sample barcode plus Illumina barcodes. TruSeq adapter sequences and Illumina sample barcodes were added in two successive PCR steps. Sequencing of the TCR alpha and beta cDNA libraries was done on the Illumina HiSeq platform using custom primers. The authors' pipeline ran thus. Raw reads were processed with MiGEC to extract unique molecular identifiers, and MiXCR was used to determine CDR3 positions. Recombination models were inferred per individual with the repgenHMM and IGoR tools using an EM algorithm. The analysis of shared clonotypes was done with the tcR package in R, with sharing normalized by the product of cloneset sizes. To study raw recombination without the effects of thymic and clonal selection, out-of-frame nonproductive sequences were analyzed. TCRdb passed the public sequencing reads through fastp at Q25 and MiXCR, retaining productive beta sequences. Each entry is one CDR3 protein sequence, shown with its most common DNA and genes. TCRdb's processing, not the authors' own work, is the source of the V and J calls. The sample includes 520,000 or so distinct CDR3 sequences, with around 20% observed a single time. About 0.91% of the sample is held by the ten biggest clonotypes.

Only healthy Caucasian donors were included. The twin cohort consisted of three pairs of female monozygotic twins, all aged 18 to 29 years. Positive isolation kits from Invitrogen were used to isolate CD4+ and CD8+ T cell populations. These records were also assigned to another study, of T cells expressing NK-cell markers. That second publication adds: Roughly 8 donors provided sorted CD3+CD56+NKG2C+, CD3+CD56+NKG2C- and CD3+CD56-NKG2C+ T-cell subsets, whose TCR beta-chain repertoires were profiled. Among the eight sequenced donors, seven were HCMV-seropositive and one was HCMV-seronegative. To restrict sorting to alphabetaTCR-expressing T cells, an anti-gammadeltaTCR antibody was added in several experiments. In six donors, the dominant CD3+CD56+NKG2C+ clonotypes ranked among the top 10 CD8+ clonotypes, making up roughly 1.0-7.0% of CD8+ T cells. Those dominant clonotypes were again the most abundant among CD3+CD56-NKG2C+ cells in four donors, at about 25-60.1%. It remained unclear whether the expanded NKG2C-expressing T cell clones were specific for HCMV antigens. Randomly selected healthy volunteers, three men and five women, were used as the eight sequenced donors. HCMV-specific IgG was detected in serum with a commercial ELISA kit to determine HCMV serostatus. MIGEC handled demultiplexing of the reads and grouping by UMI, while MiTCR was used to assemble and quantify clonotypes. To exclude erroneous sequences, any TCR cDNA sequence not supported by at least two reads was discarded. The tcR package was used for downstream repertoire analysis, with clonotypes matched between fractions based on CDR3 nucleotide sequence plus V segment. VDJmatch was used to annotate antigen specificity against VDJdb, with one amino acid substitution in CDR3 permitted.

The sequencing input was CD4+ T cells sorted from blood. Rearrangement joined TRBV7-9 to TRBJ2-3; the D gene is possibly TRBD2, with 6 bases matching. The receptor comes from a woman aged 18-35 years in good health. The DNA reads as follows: TGTGCCAGCAGCATCGGGGGTACGCAGTATTTT. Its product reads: CASSIGGTQYF.